This entry concerns a single T cell receptor (beta chain). Its antigen is still unknown. The sample originates from a study of shared clonotypes between healthy human individuals. Study outcomes and limitations: Among the subsets, naive ones generally showed larger estimated richness than memory ones. Clonotypes not shared had lower generation probabilities than those common to all four donors.

TCRdb's copy holds only in-frame clones and misses some; the assay was immunoSEQ multiplex PCR. The sample holds about 680,000 clones, approximately 73% seen once. Healthy HIV-negative adults with no recent acute infections or vaccinations were recruited as donors. This CDR3 comprises 12 residues. Germline V lookup: CDR1 SGHVS, CDR2 FQNEAQ. Trimming removed 5 bases at V and 4 bases at J, with 8 bases between. The rearrangement uses TRBV7-8 and TRBJ1-2, with a possible D match to TRBD1 (5 bases). The source material was memory CD4+ T cells sorted from blood. Indicated subset: CD45RA-negative fraction. This receptor was obtained from a woman aged 25 to 45 in good health. The CDR3 loop reads CASSQTVYGYTF. CDR3 nucleotide sequence: TGTGCCAGCAGCCAGACAGTCTATGGCTACACCTTC.